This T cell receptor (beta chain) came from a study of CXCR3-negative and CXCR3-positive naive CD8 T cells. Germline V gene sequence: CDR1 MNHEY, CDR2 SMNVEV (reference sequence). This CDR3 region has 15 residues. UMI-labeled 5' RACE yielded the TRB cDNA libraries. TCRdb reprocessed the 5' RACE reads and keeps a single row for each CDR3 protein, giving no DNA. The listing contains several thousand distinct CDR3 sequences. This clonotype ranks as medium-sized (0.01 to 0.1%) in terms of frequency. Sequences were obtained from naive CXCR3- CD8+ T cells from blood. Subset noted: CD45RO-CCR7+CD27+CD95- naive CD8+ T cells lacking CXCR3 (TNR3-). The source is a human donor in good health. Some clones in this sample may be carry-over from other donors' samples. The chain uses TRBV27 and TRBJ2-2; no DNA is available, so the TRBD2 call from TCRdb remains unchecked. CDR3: CASSFRQGGVGELFF.